The 9 T cell receptor beta chains below all came from one sample that was sequenced in a study of T cells in women clearing cervical HPV infection. Sequencing used immunoSEQ multiplex PCR; TCRdb keeps in-frame clones, though not all of them. Its table records under 40,000 clones. The source material was blood buffy coat. These receptor sequences come from a woman between 18 and 75 years old with a cervical HPV16 infection that either progressed to CIN3+ or cleared (not recorded which).

Note on this clone: A junction end diverges from the germline sequence, so it may reflect a read error. Coverage ceases 3 residues before the CDR3 finishes, and the germline J gene fills in the end. Distinct nucleotide sequences in the sample also encode this CDR3. The gene calls are TRBV19 and TRBJ1-3, with TRBD1 as a possible D gene (5 bases). Germline values: CDR1 LNHDA, CDR2 SQIVND (reference sequence). This CDR3 is built from 14 residues. The covered CDR3 bases are TGTGCCAGTTGGCGGCAGGGCACTGGAAACACG. This codes for CASWRQGTGNT. The entire CDR3 is CASWRQGTGNTIYF.

Details on this clone: The CDR3 is cut off 3 residues early in the read; its end comes from the germline J gene. The chain links TRBV2 to TRBJ2-1; 10 nucleotides align to TRBD1. The germline V gene has CDR1 SNHLY and CDR2 FYNNEI. Trimming took 7 bases from V and 6 from J; bases not matched to a gene: 9. There are 15 residues in the CDR3. CDR3 DNA, as far as it was read: TGTGCCAGCACCGAGACAGGGGGCGCGATCAATGAG. The encoded protein is CASTETGGAINE. The whole CDR3 sequence is CASTETGGAINEQFF.

With respect to this clone: The read terminates 3 residues ahead of where the CDR3 ends, so the germline J gene completes it. This chain links TRBV5-1 with TRBJ1-1; unclear D gene. Germline V gene lookup returns CDR1 SGHRS and CDR2 YFSETQ. The V and J ends lost 0 bases and 0 bases respectively, with 6 bases between them. The CDR3 sequence is 14 residues long. The CDR3 sequence is CASSLASVNTEAFF. The CDR3 bases that were read are TGCGCCAGCAGCTTGGCCTCGGTGAACACTGAA.

CDR3 DNA (partial): TGTGCCAGCAGCCCGGGACTAGCGACAGATACG. It yields the protein CASSPGLATDT. The complete CDR3 protein is CASSPGLATDTQYF. The rearrangement joins TRBV7-7 to TRBJ2-3, with 10 positions matching TRBD2. The read stops 3 residues short of the end of the CDR3; the missing end is completed from the germline J gene. After removal of 5 bases from V and 3 bases from J, the junction contained 2 bases not matched to a gene. The CDR3 spans 14 residues. The germline V gene has CDR1 SSHAT and CDR2 FNYEAQ (reference sequence).

The CDR3 bases that were read are TGTGCCAGCAGCCTCCTAGTGCGCGGGACAGTG. This sequence encodes CASSLLVRGTV. The entire CDR3 reads CASSLLVRGTVAFF. This chain joins TRBV11-2 and TRBJ1-1; 7 bases line up with TRBD1. The CDR3 goes on 3 residues after the read ends, and that part is filled in from the germline J gene. Germline V CDR1 and CDR2: SGHAT, FQNNGV. The CDR3 loop spans 14 amino acids.

A note on this clone: The DNA ends 3 residues before the CDR3 does, and the rest of the CDR3 is filled in from the germline J gene. This chain links TRBV6-2 or TRBV6-3 with TRBJ2-7; TRBD1 might be the D (6 bases). The V gene lost 7 bases and the J gene lost 2 bases, with 15 bases spanning the gap. The CDR3 sequence is 14 residues long. CDR1 is MNHEY and CDR2 is SVGEGT in the germline V gene. The CDR3 loop is CASTHRGQAYEQYF. The CDR3 bases that were read are TGTGCCAGCACCCACCGGGGACAAGCCTACGAG.

In the case of this clone: With the read ending 3 residues before the CDR3 end, the germline J gene is used to fill in that end. The chain links TRBV29-1 to TRBJ2-5; 9 positions agree with TRBD1. CDR3 length: 15 amino acids. Looked up from germline, CDR1 is SQVTM and CDR2 is ANQGSEA. The covered CDR3 bases are TGCAGCGTACGGGGGACAGGGATGAGCACAGATACC. Protein: CSVRGTGMSTDT. The whole CDR3 protein is CSVRGTGMSTDTQYF.

Turning to this clone: The read ends 3 residues before the CDR3 terminus; that terminus is restored from the germline J gene. The V and J genes are TRBV6-2 or TRBV6-3 and TRBJ2-7; 8 bases agree with TRBD2. The V segment lost 2 bases and the J segment 3 bases; nucleotides outside the gene matches: 6. The length of the CDR3 is 15 residues. CDR1 is MNHEY and CDR2 is SVGEGT in the germline V gene. CDR3 DNA, as far as it was read: TGTGCCAGCAGTTACGAGCGGGGGTTCGGCTACGAG. The encoded protein is CASSYERGFGYE. The whole CDR3 reads CASSYERGFGYEQYF.

Concerning this clone itself: Read data end 3 residues before the CDR3 end; the end is taken from the germline J gene. The chain carries TRBV19 and TRBJ1-2, with 8 bases aligning to TRBD1. The germline V gene encodes CDR1 LNHDA and CDR2 SQIVND (reference sequence). With V trimmed by 5 bases and J by 4 bases, 3 bases remained unmatched. CDR3 length: 13 amino acids. CDR3: CASSPQGVYGYTF. Incomplete CDR3 DNA: TGTGCCAGTAGTCCACAGGGGGTCTATGGC.